The sequence of this T cell receptor (beta chain) was determined in a study of T cell repertoires in cytomegalovirus infection. This clonotype occurred a few times. Germline CDR1 and CDR2: MDHEN and SYDVKM. The junction had 8 bases not matched to a gene; V was cut back by 6 bases and J by 10 bases. The CDR3 loop spans 14 amino acids. MiXCR, run by TCRdb on the reads, gives a single entry per CDR3 protein. The repertoire holds more than 400,000 distinct CDR3 sequences, with around a quarter as singletons. The source material was PBMCs. The origin of this receptor is a human donor in good health (CMV status not recorded). Some clones in this sample may be carry-over from other donors' samples. The rearrangement joins TRBV28 to TRBJ1-6, with 8 bases aligning to TRBD1. DNA for the CDR3: TGTGCCAGCAGCTCGGACAGGGAAATCTCACCCCTCCACTTT. This gives the protein CASSSDREISPLHF.